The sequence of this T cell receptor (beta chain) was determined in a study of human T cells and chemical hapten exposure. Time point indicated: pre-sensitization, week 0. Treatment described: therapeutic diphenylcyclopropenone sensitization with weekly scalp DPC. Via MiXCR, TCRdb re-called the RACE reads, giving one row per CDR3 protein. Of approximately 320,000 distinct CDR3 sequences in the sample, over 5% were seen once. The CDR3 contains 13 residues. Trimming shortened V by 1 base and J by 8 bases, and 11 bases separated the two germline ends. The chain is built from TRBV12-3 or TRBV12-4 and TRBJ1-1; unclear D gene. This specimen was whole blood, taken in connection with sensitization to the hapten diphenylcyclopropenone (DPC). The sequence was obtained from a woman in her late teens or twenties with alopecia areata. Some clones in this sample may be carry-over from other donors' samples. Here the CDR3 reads CASSLGVRLEAFF. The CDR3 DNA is TGTGCCAGCAGTTTAGGGGTTCGTTTAGAAGCTTTCTTT.